The entry below describes one TCR beta chain. Its specificity is not known. Likely a read error: the CDR3 ends without its conserved phenylalanine or tryptophan. CDR3 size: 13 residues. Germline V gene lookup returns CDR1 SQVTM and CDR2 ANQGSEA. V lost 7 bases and J 5 bases, leaving 18 bases between the germline ends. This specimen belongs to a study of tumor and adjacent non-tumor tissue in lung cancer. About the research overall: Histology: about twelve adenocarcinoma, a couple of squamous cell carcinoma, 1 small cell lung cancer. Each sample yielded 3.5 million to 4.5 million productive TCRbeta reads on average.

Study-level findings and limits: Compared with tumor, normal lung showed significantly lower TCR diversity. Normal lung showed higher cumulative top 100 clone frequency than tumor.

No cell sorting was done before RNA was extracted from the tissue. More than 3 cm separated this lung sample from the edge of the tumor. TCRbeta libraries were built with three rounds of nested PCR, modified from ARM-PCR. TCRdb independently ran MiXCR on the multiplex PCR reads; one entry per CDR3 protein. Of approximately 120,000 distinct CDR3 sequences in the sample, about 65% were seen once. The chain carries TRBV29-1 and TRBJ2-7; D unclear. This receptor was identified in a man aged 55 to 69 with non-small cell lung cancer. Sample: distant non-tumor lung tissue. CDR3 sequence: CSAQSIGWNEQYI. The CDR3 region has the DNA TGCAGCGCCCAATCAATAGGTTGGAACGAGCAGTACATC.